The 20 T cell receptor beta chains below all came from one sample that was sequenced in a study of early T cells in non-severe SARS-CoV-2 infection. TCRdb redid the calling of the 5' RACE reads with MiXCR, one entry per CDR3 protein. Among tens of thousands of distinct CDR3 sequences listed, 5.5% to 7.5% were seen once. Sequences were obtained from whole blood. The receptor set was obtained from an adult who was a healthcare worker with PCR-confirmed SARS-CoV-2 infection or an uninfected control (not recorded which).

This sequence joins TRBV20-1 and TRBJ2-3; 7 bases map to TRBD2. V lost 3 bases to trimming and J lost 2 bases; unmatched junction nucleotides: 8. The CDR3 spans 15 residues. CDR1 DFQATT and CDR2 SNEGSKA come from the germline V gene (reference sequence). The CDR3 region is CSASGSGGLTDTQYF. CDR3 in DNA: TGCAGTGCTAGCGGGTCGGGAGGTCTCACAGATACGCAGTATTTT.

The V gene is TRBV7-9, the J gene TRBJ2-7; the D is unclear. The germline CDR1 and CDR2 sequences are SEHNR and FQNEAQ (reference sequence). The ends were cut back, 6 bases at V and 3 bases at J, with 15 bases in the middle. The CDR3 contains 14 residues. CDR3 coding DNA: TGTGCCAGCAGTATACCGGACGCGAGCTACGAGCAGTACTTC. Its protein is CASSIPDASYEQYF.

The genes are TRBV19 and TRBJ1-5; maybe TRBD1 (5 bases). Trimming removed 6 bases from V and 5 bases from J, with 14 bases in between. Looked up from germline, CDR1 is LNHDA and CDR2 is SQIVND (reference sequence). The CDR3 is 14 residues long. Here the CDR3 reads CASRRSGYDQPQHF. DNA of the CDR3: TGTGCCAGTAGACGATCAGGGTACGATCAGCCCCAGCATTTT.

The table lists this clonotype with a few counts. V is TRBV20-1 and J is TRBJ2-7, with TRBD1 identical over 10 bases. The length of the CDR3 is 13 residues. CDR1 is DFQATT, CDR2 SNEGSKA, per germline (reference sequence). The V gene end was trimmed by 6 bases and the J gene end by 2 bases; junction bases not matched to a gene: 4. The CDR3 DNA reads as TGCAGTGCGAGGGACAGGGGTACCTACGAGCAGTACTTC. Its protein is CSARDRGTYEQYF.

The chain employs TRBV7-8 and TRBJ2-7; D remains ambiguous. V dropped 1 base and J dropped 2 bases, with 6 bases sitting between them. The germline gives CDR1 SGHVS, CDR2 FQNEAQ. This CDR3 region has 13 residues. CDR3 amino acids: CASSLVAAYEQYF. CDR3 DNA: TGTGCCAGCAGCTTAGTCGCAGCCTACGAGCAGTACTTC.

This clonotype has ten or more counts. CDR3 residues: CSASAVGGPYEQYF. The CDR3 coding sequence is TGCAGTGCTAGCGCAGTCGGCGGCCCCTACGAGCAGTACTTC. V is TRBV20-1 and J is TRBJ2-7, with D hard to call. There are 14 residues in the CDR3. Germline V CDR1 and CDR2: DFQATT, SNEGSKA (reference sequence). Deletions cut 3 bases from V and 2 bases from J, with 14 bases between.

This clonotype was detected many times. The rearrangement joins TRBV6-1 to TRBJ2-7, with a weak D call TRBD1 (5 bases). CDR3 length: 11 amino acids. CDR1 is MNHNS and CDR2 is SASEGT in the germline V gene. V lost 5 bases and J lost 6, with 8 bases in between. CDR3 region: CASSPGREQYF. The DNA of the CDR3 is TGTGCCAGCAGTCCAGGGCGCGAGCAGTACTTC.

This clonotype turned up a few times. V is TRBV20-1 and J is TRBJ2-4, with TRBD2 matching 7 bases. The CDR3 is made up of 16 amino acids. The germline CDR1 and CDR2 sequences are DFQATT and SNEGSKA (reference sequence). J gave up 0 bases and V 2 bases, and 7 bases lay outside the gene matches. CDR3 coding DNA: TGCAGTGCTAGAACGAGCGGGACCGTAGCCAAAAACATTCAGTACTTC. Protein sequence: CSARTSGTVAKNIQYF.

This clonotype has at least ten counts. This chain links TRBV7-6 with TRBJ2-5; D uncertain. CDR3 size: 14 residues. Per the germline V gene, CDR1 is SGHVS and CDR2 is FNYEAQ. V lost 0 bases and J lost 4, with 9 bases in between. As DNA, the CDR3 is TGTGCCAGCAGCTTAGCCGCTGGTGGAGAGACCCAGTACTTC. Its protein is CASSLAAGGETQYF.

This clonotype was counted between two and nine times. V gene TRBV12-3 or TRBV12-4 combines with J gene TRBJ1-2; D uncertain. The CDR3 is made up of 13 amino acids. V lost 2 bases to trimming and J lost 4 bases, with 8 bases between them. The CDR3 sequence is CASSLTPSYGYTF. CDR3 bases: TGTGCCAGCAGTTTAACCCCATCCTATGGCTACACCTTC.

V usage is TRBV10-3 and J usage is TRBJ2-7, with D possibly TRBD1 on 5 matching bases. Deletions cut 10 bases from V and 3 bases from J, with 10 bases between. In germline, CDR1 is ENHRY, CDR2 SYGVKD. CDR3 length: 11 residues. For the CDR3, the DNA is TGTGCCACTCGGCAGGGCTACGAGCAGTACTTC. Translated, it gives CATRQGYEQYF.

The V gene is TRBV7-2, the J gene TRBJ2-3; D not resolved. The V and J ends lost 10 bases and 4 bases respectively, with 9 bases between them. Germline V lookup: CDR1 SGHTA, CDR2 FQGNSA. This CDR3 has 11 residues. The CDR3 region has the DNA TGTGCCATTCGAGAGGCAGATACGCAGTATTTT. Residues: CAIREADTQYF.

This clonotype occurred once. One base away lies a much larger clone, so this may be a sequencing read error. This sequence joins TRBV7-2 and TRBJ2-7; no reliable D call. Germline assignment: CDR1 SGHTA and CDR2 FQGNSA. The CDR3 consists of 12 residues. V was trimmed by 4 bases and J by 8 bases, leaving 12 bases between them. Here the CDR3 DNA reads TGTGCCAGCAGCTCCCCGCTTATCAAGCAGTACTTC. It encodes CASSSPLIKQYF.

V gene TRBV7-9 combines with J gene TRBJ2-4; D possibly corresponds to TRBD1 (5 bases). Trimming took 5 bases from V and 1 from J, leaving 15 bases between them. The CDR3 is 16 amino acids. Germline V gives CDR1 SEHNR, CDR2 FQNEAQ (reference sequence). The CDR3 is CASSNGAHRAKNIQYF. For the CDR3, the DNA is TGTGCCAGCAGCAACGGAGCACACAGGGCCAAAAACATTCAGTACTTC.

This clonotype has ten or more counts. CDR3 sequence reads: CASSAPVGGYTF. CDR3 bases: TGTGCCAGCAGCGCACCAGTAGGCGGCTACACCTTC. The V call is TRBV9, the J call TRBJ1-2, with D unclear. Germline V gene data show CDR1 as SGDLS and CDR2 as YYNGEE. V lost 3 bases to trimming and J lost 8 bases, with 11 bases between them. The CDR3 is 12 residues long.

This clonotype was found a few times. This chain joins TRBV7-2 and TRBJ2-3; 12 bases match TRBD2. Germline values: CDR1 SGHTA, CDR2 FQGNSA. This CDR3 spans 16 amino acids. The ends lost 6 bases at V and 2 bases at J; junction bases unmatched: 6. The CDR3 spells CASRMTSGSSTDTQYF. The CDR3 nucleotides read TGTGCCAGCAGGATGACTAGCGGGAGTTCCACAGATACGCAGTATTTT.

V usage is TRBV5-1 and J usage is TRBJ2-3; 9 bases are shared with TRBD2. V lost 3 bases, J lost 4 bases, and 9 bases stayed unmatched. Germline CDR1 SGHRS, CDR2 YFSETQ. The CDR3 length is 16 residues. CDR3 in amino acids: CASSSGGRGTADTQYF. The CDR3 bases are TGCGCCAGCAGCTCTGGCGGGAGGGGGACCGCAGATACGCAGTATTTT.

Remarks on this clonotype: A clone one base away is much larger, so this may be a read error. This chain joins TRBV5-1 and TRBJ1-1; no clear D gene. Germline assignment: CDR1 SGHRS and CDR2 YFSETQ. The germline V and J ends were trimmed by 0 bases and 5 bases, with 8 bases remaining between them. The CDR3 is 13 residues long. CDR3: CASSLVGRTEAFF. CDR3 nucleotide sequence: TGCGCCAGCAGCTTGGTCGGAAGGACTGAAGCTTTCTTT.

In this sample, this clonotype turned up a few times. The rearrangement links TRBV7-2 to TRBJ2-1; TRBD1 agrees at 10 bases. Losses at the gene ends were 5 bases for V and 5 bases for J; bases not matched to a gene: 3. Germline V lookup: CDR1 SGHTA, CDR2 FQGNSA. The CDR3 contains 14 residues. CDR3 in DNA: TGTGCCAGCAGCCGGGACAGGGGAAACAATGAGCAGTTCTTC. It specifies CASSRDRGNNEQFF.

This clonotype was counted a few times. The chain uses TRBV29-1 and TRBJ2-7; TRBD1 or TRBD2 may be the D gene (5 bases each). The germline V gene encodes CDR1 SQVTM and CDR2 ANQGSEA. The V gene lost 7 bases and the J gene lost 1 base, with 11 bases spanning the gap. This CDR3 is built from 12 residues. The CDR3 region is CSARDGSYEQYF. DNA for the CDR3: TGCAGCGCCAGGGACGGGTCCTACGAGCAGTACTTC.